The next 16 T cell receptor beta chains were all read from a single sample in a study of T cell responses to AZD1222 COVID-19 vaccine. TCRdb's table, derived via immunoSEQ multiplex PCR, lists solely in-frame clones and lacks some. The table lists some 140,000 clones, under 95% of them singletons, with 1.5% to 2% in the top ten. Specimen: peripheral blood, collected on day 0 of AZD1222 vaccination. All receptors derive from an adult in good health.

In nucleotides, the CDR3 is TGTGCCAGCAGTGGGTTAACACCCATCTATGGCTACACCTTC. This encodes CASSGLTPIYGYTF. The chain employs TRBV7-2 and TRBJ1-2; D is undetermined. Germline assignment: CDR1 SGHTA and CDR2 FQGNSA. The V end was cut by 6 bases, the J end by 4 bases, with 15 bases between. The CDR3 spans 14 residues. The full variable domain, rest sourced from reference TRBV7-2 and TRBJ1-2, is GAGVSQSPSNKVTEKGKDVELRCDPISGHTALYWYRQSLGQGLEFLIYFQGNSAPDKSGLPSDRFSAERTGGSVSTLTIQRTQQEDSAVYLCASSGLTPIYGYTFGSGTRLTVV.

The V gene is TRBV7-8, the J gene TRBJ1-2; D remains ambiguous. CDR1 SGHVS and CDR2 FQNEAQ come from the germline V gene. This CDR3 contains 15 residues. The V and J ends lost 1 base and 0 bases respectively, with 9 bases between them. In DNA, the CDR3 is TGTGCCAGCAGCTTAGTTGCGGGGACTAACTATGGCTACACCTTC. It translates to CASSLVAGTNYGYTF.

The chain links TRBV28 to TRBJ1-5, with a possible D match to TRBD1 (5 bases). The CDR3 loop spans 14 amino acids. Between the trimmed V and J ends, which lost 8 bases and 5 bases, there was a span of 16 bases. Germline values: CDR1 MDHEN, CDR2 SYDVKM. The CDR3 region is CASGKGEGYQPQHF. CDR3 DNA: TGTGCCAGCGGTAAAGGAGAGGGGTATCAGCCCCAGCATTTT.

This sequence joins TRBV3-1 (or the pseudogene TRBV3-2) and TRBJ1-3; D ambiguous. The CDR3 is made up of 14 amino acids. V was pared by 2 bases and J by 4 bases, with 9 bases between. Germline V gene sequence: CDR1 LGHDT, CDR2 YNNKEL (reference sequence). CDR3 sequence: CASSQYLQGNTIYF. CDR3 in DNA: TGTGCCAGCAGCCAATATTTACAGGGAAACACCATATATTTT.

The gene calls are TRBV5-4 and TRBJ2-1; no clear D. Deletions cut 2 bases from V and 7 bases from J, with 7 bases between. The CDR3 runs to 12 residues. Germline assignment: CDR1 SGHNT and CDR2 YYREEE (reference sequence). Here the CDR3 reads CASSFGLNEQFF. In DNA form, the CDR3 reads TGTGCCAGCAGCTTTGGGCTAAATGAGCAGTTCTTC.

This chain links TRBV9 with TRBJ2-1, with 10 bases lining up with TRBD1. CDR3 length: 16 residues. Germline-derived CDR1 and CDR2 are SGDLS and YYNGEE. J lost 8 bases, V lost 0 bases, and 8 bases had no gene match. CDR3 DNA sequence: TGTGCCAGCAGCGTAGGTGGACAGGGGGTGGTCTATGAGCAGTTCTTC. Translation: CASSVGGQGVVYEQFF.

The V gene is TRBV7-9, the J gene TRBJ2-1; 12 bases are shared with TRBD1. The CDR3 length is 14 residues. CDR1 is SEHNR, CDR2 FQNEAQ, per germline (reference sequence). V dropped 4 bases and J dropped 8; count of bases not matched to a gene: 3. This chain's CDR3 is CASSSGQGADEQFF. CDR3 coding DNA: TGTGCCAGCAGCTCGGGACAGGGGGCGGATGAGCAGTTCTTC.

CDR3 residues: CASSLGAGAHPPNEQYF. DNA for the CDR3: TGTGCCAGCAGTTTAGGGGCGGGGGCCCACCCCCCGAACGAGCAGTACTTC. The chain combines TRBV27 with TRBJ2-7; tentative D call: TRBD2 (7 bases). Between the trimmed V and J ends, which lost 2 bases and 5 bases, there was a span of 22 bases. Per the germline V gene, CDR1 is MNHEY and CDR2 is SMNVEV (reference sequence). This CDR3 comprises 17 residues.

The CDR3 sequence: CASSFGSGIGDTQYF. As DNA, the CDR3 is TGTGCCAGCAGCTTCGGGTCCGGGATCGGGGATACGCAGTATTTT. The chain joins TRBV7-2 to TRBJ2-3; D is perhaps TRBD2 (5 bases). Germline loops: CDR1 SGHTA, CDR2 FQGNSA. This CDR3 contains 15 residues. The germline V and J ends were trimmed by 3 bases and 6 bases, with 16 bases remaining between them.

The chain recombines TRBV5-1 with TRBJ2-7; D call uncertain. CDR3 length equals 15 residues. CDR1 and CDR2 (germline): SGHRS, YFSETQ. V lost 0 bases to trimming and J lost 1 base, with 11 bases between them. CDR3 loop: CASSLDPALSYEQYF. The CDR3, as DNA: TGCGCCAGCAGCTTGGATCCAGCACTATCCTACGAGCAGTACTTC.

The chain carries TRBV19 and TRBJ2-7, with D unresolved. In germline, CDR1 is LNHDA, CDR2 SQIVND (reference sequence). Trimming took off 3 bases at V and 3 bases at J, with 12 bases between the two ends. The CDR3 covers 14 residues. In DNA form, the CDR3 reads TGTGCCAGTAGTATTCGAGATTCTTTCTACGAGCAGTACTTC. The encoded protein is CASSIRDSFYEQYF.

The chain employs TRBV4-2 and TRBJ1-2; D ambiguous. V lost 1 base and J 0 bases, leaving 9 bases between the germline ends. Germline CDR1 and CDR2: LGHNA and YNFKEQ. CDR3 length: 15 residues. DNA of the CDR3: TGTGCCAGCAGCCAAGTTGGTGGGCCTAACTATGGCTACACCTTC. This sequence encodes CASSQVGGPNYGYTF.

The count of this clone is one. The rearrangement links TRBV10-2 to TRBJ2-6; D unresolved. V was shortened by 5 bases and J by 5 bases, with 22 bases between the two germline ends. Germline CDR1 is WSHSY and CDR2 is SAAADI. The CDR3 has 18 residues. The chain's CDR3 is CASSSVYTSNNRANVLTF. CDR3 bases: TGCGCCAGCAGTTCTGTTTACACTTCTAACAATCGGGCCAACGTCCTGACTTTC.

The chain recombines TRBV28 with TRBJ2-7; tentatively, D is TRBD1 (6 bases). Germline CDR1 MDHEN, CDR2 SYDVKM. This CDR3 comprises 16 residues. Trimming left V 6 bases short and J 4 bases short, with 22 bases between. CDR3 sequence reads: CASRGTLRASWYEQYF. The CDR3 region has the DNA TGTGCCAGCAGAGGGACACTGCGCGCCTCATGGTACGAGCAGTACTTC.

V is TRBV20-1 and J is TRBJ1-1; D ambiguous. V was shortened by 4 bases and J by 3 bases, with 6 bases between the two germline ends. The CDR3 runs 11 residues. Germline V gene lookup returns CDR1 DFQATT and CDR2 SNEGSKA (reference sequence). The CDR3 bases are TGCAGTGCTAACTTCTACACTGAAGCTTTCTTT. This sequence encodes CSANFYTEAFF.

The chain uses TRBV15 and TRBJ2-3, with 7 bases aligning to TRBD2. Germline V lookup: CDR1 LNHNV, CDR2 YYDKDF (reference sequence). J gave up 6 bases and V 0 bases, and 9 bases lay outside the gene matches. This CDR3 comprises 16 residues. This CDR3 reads CATSRDLGGGADTQYF. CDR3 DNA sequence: TGTGCCACCAGCAGAGATTTGGGCGGGGGAGCGGATACGCAGTATTTT.